This record covers a single TCR beta chain. This clonotype was found many times. What this receptor recognizes is not known. The input lacks base qualities; no much larger clone sits a single base away. Donors were a few dozen systemically healthy Caucasian individuals from Russia aged roughly 6 to 100 years. Each donor gave approximately 9.3 milliliters of peripheral blood, collected into EDTA-treated Vacutainer tubes. Ficoll-Paque density-gradient centrifugation was used to isolate PBMCs, with at least 7 million per sample. Total RNA, at least 6 micrograms per sample, was extracted from PBMCs with Trizol reagent. Naive CD45RAhigh/CD27high T cell percentages were measured by flow cytometry on a PBMC aliquot from every donor. The library was prepared using 5' RACE. TCRdb shows the sequencer as Illumina HiSeq 2500. A second roughly 6 to 11 cycle PCR used a sample-barcoded 5' primer and a J-beta primer mix. Each TCR beta cDNA molecule received a unique molecular identifier from a template-switch 5' adaptor carrying 12 random nucleotides. Each sample yielded at least 3 million CDR3-containing paired-end reads. The Mint cDNA synthesis kit, primed by a TRBC-specific oligonucleotide, was used to synthesize first-strand cDNA from all RNA. Following uracil-DNA glycosylase treatment, all cDNA underwent a first 18-cycle PCR with the universal primers M1SS and BC2_uni_R. Per the source publication's procedure: Each sample was normalized by randomly selecting 1 million high-quality reads, each carrying a distinct molecular identifier. Reads with shared molecular identifiers were discarded instead of being binned into consensus sequences. CDR3 identification, clonotype clustering and error correction used MiTCR with a Q25 quality threshold and the strictest error-elimination algorithm. Lower-bound total TCR beta diversity was estimated with a nonparametric unseen species model using Euler transformation. In-frame beta chains were kept once TCRdb had trimmed the public reads at Q25 with fastp and called clones with MiXCR. Each CDR3 protein appears once, grouped with its most common genes and DNA. These V and J calls originate from TCRdb's pipeline instead of the authors' own analysis. A total of approximately 850,000 distinct CDR3 sequences appear in this sample, roughly 44% of them only once. The ten top clones hold 15% to 25% of the sample.

This record belongs to a study of blood T cells in healthy people across ages (dated by TCRdb to between 2014 and 2016). Broadly, across the study: Template switching captured roughly one uniquely barcoded TCR beta cDNA molecule per two T cells in model experiments. Donors were grouped into four age groups: young (average 16 years), middle-aged (39), aged (about 60) and long-lived (about 89). For two donors (one aged 18 to 30 and one aged 80 or older), the study analyzed two additional independent replicas of 1 million unique cDNA reads from the same blood draw. Age-related changes in TCR beta repertoire diversity were measured in the study by deep sequencing normalized with unique cDNA molecular identifiers. Donors of different ages were randomly distributed across sequencing lanes to avoid experimental bias.

What the study reported, not specific to this receptor: A strong correlation was found between observed TCR beta diversity and the percentage of naive T cells measured by flow cytometry. Estimates of total diversity from one million sequenced T cells were regarded as lower bounds and underestimates. Because the CMV infection status of the donors was unknown, age-related changes in expanded clonotypes may potentially have been confounded. Since profiling was done on bulk unsorted PBMCs, naive and antigen-experienced compartments could not be conclusively compared. Compared with the aged group, more naive CD4+ T cells, fewer expanded clones and increased TCR diversity were shown by the long-lived group, suggesting age selection. As age increased, observed TCR beta diversity per million T cells dropped in a roughly linear way, and a significant reduction was already evident by age around 41.

The sample was blood. The sequence was obtained from a man aged 60 to 75 in good health.

In nucleotides, the sequence is TGTGCCACCAGACGGGACGGATCCTACGAGCAGTACTTC. Protein translation: CATRRDGSYEQYF. This chain is built from TRBV24-1 and TRBJ2-7, with the D segment possibly TRBD1 or TRBD2, each aligning over 5 bases. Sequences KGHDR (CDR1) and SFDVKD (CDR2) are obtained from the germline V gene. V and J lose 7 bases and 1 base, and a span of 10 bases separates them. Inclusive of the bounding cysteine and phenylalanine, the CDR3 is 13 residues long. The kept DNA is CDR3 alone, 39 bases in frame from the first base.